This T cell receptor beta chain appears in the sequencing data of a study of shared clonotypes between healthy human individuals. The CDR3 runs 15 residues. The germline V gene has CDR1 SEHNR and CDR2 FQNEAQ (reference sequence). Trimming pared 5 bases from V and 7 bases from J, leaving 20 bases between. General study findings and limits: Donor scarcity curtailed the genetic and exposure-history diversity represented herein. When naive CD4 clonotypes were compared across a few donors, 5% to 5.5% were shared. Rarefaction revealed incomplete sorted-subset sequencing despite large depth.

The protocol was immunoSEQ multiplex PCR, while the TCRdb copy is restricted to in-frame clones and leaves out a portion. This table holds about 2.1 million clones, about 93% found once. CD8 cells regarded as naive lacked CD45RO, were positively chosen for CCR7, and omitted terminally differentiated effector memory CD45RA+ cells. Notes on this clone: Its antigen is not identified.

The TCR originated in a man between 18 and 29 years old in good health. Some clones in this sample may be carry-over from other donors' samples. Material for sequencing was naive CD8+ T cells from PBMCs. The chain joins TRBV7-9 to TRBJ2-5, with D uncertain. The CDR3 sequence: CASSEPGEPNGTQYF. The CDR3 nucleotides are TGTGCCAGCAGCGAGCCCGGTGAGCCGAACGGGACCCAGTACTTC.